Presented here are 29 T cell receptor beta chains from one specimen sequenced in a study of shared clonotypes between healthy human individuals. Produced via immunoSEQ multiplex PCR; TCRdb's table is partial and in-frame only. The sample carries 2,100,000 or so clones, approximately 95% recorded once. The sequencing sample was made of naive CD4+ T cells sorted from blood. Indicated subset: CD45RA+ positively selected. These receptors came from a man aged 18 to 30 in good health.

Regarding this clone: Other DNA sequences from this sample encode an identical CDR3 as well. The chain links TRBV5-1 to TRBJ1-1, with D uncertain. CDR3 length: 15 amino acids. Germline V gene sequence: CDR1 SGHRS, CDR2 YFSETQ. Trimming removed 3 bases at V and 0 bases at J, with 12 bases between. The CDR3 protein is CASSSQGQVNTEAFF. CDR3 in DNA: TGCGCCAGCAGCTCCCAAGGGCAGGTGAACACTGAAGCTTTCTTT.

The V and J genes are TRBV12-1 and TRBJ1-2. TRBV12-1 is a pseudogene locus. This CDR3 is 10 amino acids long. The CDR3 loop is CASSYYGYTF. CDR3 bases: TGTGCCAGCAGCTACTATGGCTACACCTTC.

A single count supports this clone. The J gene is TRBJ1-5, the V gene TRBV2; D gene uncertain. Germline V gives CDR1 SNHLY, CDR2 FYNNEI. The CDR3 extends over 13 amino acids. V was trimmed by 0 bases and J by 9 bases, leaving 9 bases between them. DNA of the CDR3: TGTGCCAGCAGTGAAGCGCTTCATCTGCCCCAGCATTTT. This gives the protein CASSEALHLPQHF.

The chain joins TRBV18 to TRBJ1-1; maybe TRBD1 (5 bases). Germline CDR1 reads KGHSH; CDR2 reads LQKENI. The CDR3 is made up of 14 amino acids. V dropped 8 bases and J dropped 1 base, with 14 bases sitting between them. The CDR3 sequence is CASVVQGANTEAFF. CDR3 bases: TGTGCCAGCGTTGTCCAGGGCGCGAACACTGAAGCTTTCTTT.

V usage is TRBV5-6 and J usage is TRBJ2-5; unclear D gene. V lost 1 base and J lost 2, with 12 bases in between. The CDR3 length is 15 residues. The V gene's germline CDR1 is SGHDT and CDR2 YYEEEE. The CDR3 region has the DNA TGTGCCAGCAGCTTGATCTTGGTCGGTCAAGAGACCCAGTACTTC. This gives the protein CASSLILVGQETQYF.

In this sample, this clone turned up once. The chain combines TRBV5-6 with TRBJ2-2, with TRBD2 matching 7 bases. This CDR3 has 15 amino acids. Trimming cost V 4 bases and J 8 bases; bases outside gene matches: 11. CDR1 is SGHDT and CDR2 is YYEEEE in the germline V gene. This CDR3 reads CASSISGKASGELFF. In nucleotides, the CDR3 is TGTGCCAGCAGCATAAGCGGGAAGGCTTCAGGGGAGCTGTTTTTT.

This clone appeared a single time. The chain combines TRBV5-6 with TRBJ2-2, with D tentatively TRBD1 (6 bases). Germline loops: CDR1 SGHDT, CDR2 YYEEEE. V shed 3 bases and J shed 0 bases, with 9 bases lying between them. The CDR3 is 15 residues long. The CDR3 reads CASSWGHANTGELFF. Here the CDR3 DNA reads TGTGCCAGCAGCTGGGGACATGCGAACACCGGGGAGCTGTTTTTT. The entire variable domain, with the rest obtained from reference TRBV5-6 and TRBJ2-2, is as follows: DAGVTQSPTHLIKTRGQQVTLRCSPKSGHDTVSWYQQALGQGPQFIFQYYEEEERQRGNFPDRFSGHQFPNYSSELNVNALLLGDSALYLCASSWGHANTGELFFGEGSRLTVL.

V and J are TRBV18 and TRBJ2-1; D gene unclear. The germline CDR1 and CDR2 sequences are KGHSH and LQKENI. Between the trimmed V and J ends, which lost 6 bases and 0 bases, there was a span of 15 bases. The CDR3 contains 16 residues. CDR3 sequence reads: CASSRGDASSYNEQFF. The CDR3 bases are TGTGCCAGCTCGCGTGGGGATGCCAGCTCCTACAATGAGCAGTTCTTC.

The chain is built from TRBV10-1 and TRBJ2-7; a weak D match, TRBD1 (6 bases). There are 12 residues in the CDR3. CDR1 is WNHNN, CDR2 SYGVQD, per germline (reference sequence). V lost 3 bases, J lost 6 bases, and 9 bases lay in between. The CDR3 loop reads CASSEQGPEQYF. Here the CDR3 DNA reads TGCGCCAGCAGTGAACAGGGTCCCGAGCAGTACTTC.

As for this clone: The same CDR3 arises from other DNA sequences in this sample as well. The V and J genes are TRBV7-9 and TRBJ1-1; D is undetermined. In germline, CDR1 is SEHNR, CDR2 FQNEAQ (reference sequence). This CDR3 comprises 12 residues. V was cut by 5 bases and J by 0 bases, with 4 bases left in between. As DNA, the CDR3 is TGTGCCAGCAGCCAAATGAACACTGAAGCTTTCTTT. It translates to CASSQMNTEAFF.

The count of this clone is one. CDR3 sequence: CSGSTGVGYTF. The CDR3 DNA reads TGCAGTGGATCGACAGGGGTGGGCTACACCTTC. The chain carries TRBV20-1 and TRBJ1-2; 8 bases map to TRBD1. There are 11 residues in the CDR3. Germline V gene sequence: CDR1 DFQATT, CDR2 SNEGSKA (reference sequence). V shed 7 bases, J shed 8 bases, and the junction held 6 bases outside the gene matches.

This rearrangement joins TRBV9 to TRBJ1-2; D remains unclear. Germline lookup yields CDR1 SGDLS and CDR2 YYNGEE. This CDR3 region has 13 residues. The ends were cut back, 4 bases at V and 8 bases at J, with 15 bases in the middle. The CDR3 region is CASSPTGVRGYTF. The DNA of the CDR3 is TGTGCCAGCAGCCCCACCGGGGTGAGGGGCTACACCTTC. The complete variable domain, with remaining parts taken from reference TRBV9 and TRBJ1-2, reads DSGVTQTPKHLITATGQRVTLRCSPRSGDLSVYWYQQSLDQGLQFLIQYYNGEERAKGNILERFSAQQFPDLHSELNLSSLELGDSALYFCASSPTGVRGYTFGSGTRLTVV.

The chain recombines TRBV4-1 with TRBJ1-1, with 8 bases matching TRBD1. The CDR3 has 16 amino acids. Germline CDR1 and CDR2: MGHRA and YSYEKL. J lost 4 bases, V lost 0 bases, and 7 bases had no gene match. DNA for the CDR3: TGCGCCAGCAGCCAAGACAGGGGGCTTGAAACCACTGAAGCTTTCTTT. Translating gives CASSQDRGLETTEAFF.

This rearrangement joins TRBV19 to TRBJ1-2, with D possibly matching TRBD1 (6 bases). V was pared by 3 bases and J by 5 bases, with 10 bases between. This CDR3 comprises 13 residues. Looked up from germline, CDR1 is LNHDA and CDR2 is SQIVND (reference sequence). CDR3 in DNA: TGTGCCAGTAGTATTGGACAGCAGTATGGCTACACCTTC. Amino acids: CASSIGQQYGYTF.

This sequence joins TRBV5-4 and TRBJ2-3; D might be TRBD2 (6 bases). Germline V lookup: CDR1 SGHNT, CDR2 YYREEE (reference sequence). V lost 0 bases to trimming and J lost 6 bases, with 14 bases between them. This CDR3 region has 15 residues. The CDR3 DNA sequence: TGTGCCAGCAGCTTGGATCGGGAGACGACGGATACGCAGTATTTT. This gives the protein CASSLDRETTDTQYF.

For the CDR3, the DNA is TGTGCCAGCAGTTTACGGGGTAGCCACATAAACACTGAAGCTTTCTTT. Protein product: CASSLRGSHINTEAFF. The chain is built from TRBV28 and TRBJ1-1, with D hard to call. Germline CDR1 is MDHEN and CDR2 is SYDVKM. CDR3 length: 16 amino acids. V lost 2 bases, J lost 2 bases, and 15 bases lay in between.

V usage is TRBV5-1 and J usage is TRBJ2-6; tentative D call: TRBD1 (5 bases). In germline, CDR1 is SGHRS, CDR2 YFSETQ. CDR3 length: 16 residues. V was shortened by 0 bases and J by 0 bases, with 7 bases between the two germline ends. The CDR3 sequence: CASSLGGSSGANVLTF. CDR3 DNA sequence: TGCGCCAGCAGCTTGGGGGGCAGCTCTGGGGCCAACGTCCTGACTTTC. The whole variable domain, remainder taken from reference TRBV5-1 and TRBJ2-6, is KAGVTQTPRYLIKTRGQQVTLSCSPISGHRSVSWYQQTPGQGLQFLFEYFSETQRNKGNFPGRFSGRQFSNSRSEMNVSTLELGDSALYLCASSLGGSSGANVLTFGAGSRLTVL.

The J gene is TRBJ1-2, the V gene TRBV28; TRBD1 matches at 9 bases. The CDR3 consists of 13 residues. Germline loops: CDR1 MDHEN, CDR2 SYDVKM. J was trimmed by 7 bases and V by 1 base; bases with no gene match: 1. The CDR3 loop is CASSLSTGGGYTF. The CDR3 nucleotides are TGTGCCAGCAGTTTATCGACAGGGGGTGGCTACACCTTC.

The gene calls are TRBV2 and TRBJ2-6; 10 nucleotides line up with TRBD1. Germline loops: CDR1 SNHLY, CDR2 FYNNEI. V lost 5 bases to trimming and J lost 1 base; unmatched junction nucleotides: 8. The CDR3 has 18 amino acids. The CDR3 nucleotides read TGTGCCAGCAGTCTGACAGGGGGCTACAGTTCTGGGGCCAACGTCCTGACTTTC. It yields the protein CASSLTGGYSSGANVLTF.

The chain links TRBV6-6 to TRBJ2-5; TRBD1 aligns across 11 bases. V lost 7 bases to trimming and J lost 5 bases; unmatched junction nucleotides: 6. This CDR3 contains 14 residues. Germline values: CDR1 MNHNY, CDR2 SVGAGI (reference sequence). CDR3 protein: CASTTGTGGETQYF. Written as DNA, the CDR3 is TGTGCCAGCACCACCGGGACAGGGGGGGAGACCCAGTACTTC.

The V call is TRBV2, the J call TRBJ2-1, with 7 nucleotides matching TRBD1. Per the germline V gene, CDR1 is SNHLY and CDR2 is FYNNEI. Losses at the gene ends were 5 bases for V and 5 bases for J; bases not matched to a gene: 3. CDR3 length: 13 residues. CDR3 sequence reads: CASSRGPDNEQFF. In nucleotides, the CDR3 is TGTGCCAGCAGTAGGGGGCCCGACAATGAGCAGTTCTTC. The whole variable domain, filled in from reference TRBV2 and TRBJ2-1, reads EPEVTQTPSHQVTQMGQEVILRCVPISNHLYFYWYRQILGQKVEFLVSFYNNEISEKSEIFDDQFSVERPDGSNFTLKIRSTKLEDSAMYFCASSRGPDNEQFFGPGTRLTVL.

The chain links TRBV7-8 to TRBJ1-2; D possibly corresponds to TRBD1 (5 bases). The germline V gene has CDR1 SGHVS and CDR2 FQNEAQ. The V end lost 2 bases, the J end lost 5 bases, and 9 bases lay between the germline ends. This CDR3 region has 13 residues. The CDR3 sequence: CASSLSREYGYTF. The CDR3 DNA is TGTGCCAGCAGCTTATCCAGGGAATATGGCTACACCTTC.

The rearrangement links TRBV30 to TRBJ1-3; no firm D call. From germline, CDR1 is GTSNPN and CDR2 SVGIG (reference sequence). The CDR3 sequence is 13 residues long. V was pared by 5 bases and J by 0 bases, with 8 bases between. The CDR3 nucleotides read TGTGCCTGGGGGCGGCTCTCTGGAAACACCATATATTTT. The encoded protein is CAWGRLSGNTIYF.

V gene TRBV7-2 combines with J gene TRBJ2-5; possibly TRBD1 or TRBD2 for D (5 bases each). The CDR3 consists of 15 residues. Germline loops: CDR1 SGHTA, CDR2 FQGNSA. Between the trimmed V and J ends, which lost 0 bases and 1 base, there was a span of 9 bases. The DNA for the CDR3 is TGTGCCAGCAGCTTAGCTTTTGGGACCCAAGAGACCCAGTACTTC. Translated: CASSLAFGTQETQYF.

The rearrangement uses TRBV6-1 and TRBJ1-2; the match to TRBD1 covers 8 bases. Germline CDR1 reads MNHNS; CDR2 reads SASEGT. The V segment lost 1 base and the J segment 4 bases; nucleotides outside the gene matches: 5. The CDR3 consists of 15 residues. The CDR3 DNA reads as TGTGCCAGCAGTGAAGGGACAGGGTACCTCTATGGCTACACCTTC. It encodes CASSEGTGYLYGYTF.

The chain carries TRBV18 and TRBJ1-2; no clear D. Trimming took 6 bases from V and 8 from J, leaving 16 bases between them. This CDR3 contains 13 residues. Germline assignment: CDR1 KGHSH and CDR2 LQKENI. The CDR3 region is CASSPPAAFGYTF. The CDR3 DNA reads TGTGCCAGCTCTCCCCCCGCCGCTTTCGGCTACACCTTC.

This chain uses TRBV19 with TRBJ2-7; D is perhaps TRBD1 (6 bases). The germline gives CDR1 LNHDA, CDR2 SQIVND (reference sequence). The CDR3 has 14 residues. Trimming took 6 bases from V and 2 from J, leaving 14 bases between them. The CDR3 here is CASSPQGFPYEQYF. CDR3 DNA: TGTGCCAGTAGCCCACAGGGATTTCCCTACGAGCAGTACTTC.

The gene calls are TRBV6-1 and TRBJ1-2; D possibly corresponds to TRBD1 (5 bases). This CDR3 region has 13 residues. Between the trimmed V and J ends, which lost 3 bases and 7 bases, there was a span of 12 bases. Germline V gene sequence: CDR1 MNHNS, CDR2 SASEGT. CDR3 sequence (DNA): TGTGCCAGCAGTGACCATCGGACAACTGGCTACACCTTC. Translating gives CASSDHRTTGYTF.

The chain employs TRBV5-1 and TRBJ2-2; D is perhaps TRBD1 (5 bases). CDR3 length equals 15 residues. Looked up from germline, CDR1 is SGHRS and CDR2 is YFSETQ. V shed 3 bases and J shed 1 base, with 10 bases lying between them. The CDR3 coding sequence is TGCGCCAGCAGCTATGGGGCCTTGAACACCGGGGAGCTGTTTTTT. Protein sequence: CASSYGALNTGELFF. The whole variable domain, remainder taken from reference TRBV5-1 and TRBJ2-2, is KAGVTQTPRYLIKTRGQQVTLSCSPISGHRSVSWYQQTPGQGLQFLFEYFSETQRNKGNFPGRFSGRQFSNSRSEMNVSTLELGDSALYLCASSYGALNTGELFFGEGSRLTVL.